Following are 30 T cell receptor delta chains from one sample sequenced in a study of gamma-delta chains in newborns, infants, children. TCRdb reanalysed the reads via CATT. Of 7,000 or so delta-chain clones in the sample, 0.6% to 0.8% were seen once. The specimen was blood. These receptor sequences come from a child who was a newborn, infant or young child, either healthy, febrile or measles-vaccinated (not recorded which).

In the case of this clone: The protein given by TCRdb reflects a much larger clone and differs at residue 3 from this DNA's translation, likely from a read error; the protein shown is the DNA's translation. V and J are TRDV2 and TRDJ3; D possibly corresponds to TRDD3 (5 bases). The V gene's germline CDR1 is GEAIGNYY and CDR2 EKD. The CDR3 length is 18 residues. Here the CDR3 reads CARDTAGTPSWDTRQMFF. In DNA form, the CDR3 reads TGTGCCCGTGACACCGCTGGGACCCCCTCCTGGGACACCCGACAGATGTTTTTC.

Notes on this clone: TCRdb's protein for this DNA is that of a much larger clone and differs from the translation at residue 10, likely a read error; the protein shown is the DNA translation. Other nucleotide sequences from this sample produce the same CDR3. V gene TRDV2 combines with J gene TRDJ3, with 9 bases identical to TRDD3. Per the germline V gene, CDR1 is GEAIGNYY and CDR2 is EKD. This CDR3 is built from 18 residues. V dropped 1 base and J dropped 4; count of bases not matched to a gene: 7. The CDR3 DNA is TGTGCCTGTGACACTGTCTCTGGGGGATGTTGGGACACCCGACAGATGTTTTTC. It specifies CACDTVSGGCWDTRQMFF.

This clone came up a few times. A clone one base away is much larger, so this may be a read error. V usage is TRDV2 and J usage is TRDJ3; 8 bases match TRDD3. The germline V gene encodes CDR1 GEAIGNYY and CDR2 EKD. This CDR3 spans 18 amino acids. Trimming removed 6 bases from V and 2 bases from J; junction bases left unmatched: 11. The CDR3 region is CACFTLGIQPWDTRQMFF. CDR3 in DNA: TGTGCCTGTTTCACACTGGGGATACAGCCCTGGGACACCCGACAGATGTTTTTC.

This clone was counted a few times. Just one base apart from a much larger clone, this may be a read error. The gene calls are TRDV2 and TRDJ3, with D possibly matching TRDD3 (5 bases). CDR1 GEAIGNYY and CDR2 EKD come from the germline V gene. The CDR3 length is 17 residues. Trimming removed 3 bases from V and 5 bases from J, with 16 bases in between. CDR3 residues: CACDASGGARDTRQMFF. CDR3 nucleotide sequence: TGTGCCTGTGACGCGTCCGGGGGGGCCCGGGACACCCGACAGATGTTTTTC.

This clone occurred a few times. A much larger clone sits a single nucleotide away, making a read error possible. Other DNA sequences of this sample code for an identical CDR3. The V gene is TRDV2, the J gene TRDJ1; TRDD3 agrees at 8 bases. This CDR3 is 16 amino acids long. Germline V gives CDR1 GEAIGNYY, CDR2 EKD. Trimming at V came to 0 bases and at J to 8 bases, leaving 13 bases not matched to a gene. CDR3 sequence: CACDTVLGVQGDKLIF. CDR3 coding DNA: TGTGCCTGTGACACCGTACTGGGGGTTCAGGGCGACAAACTCATCTTT.

The table lists this clone with many counts. Only one base separates this from a far larger clonotype, so it likely reflects a read error. Other DNA sequences in the sample encode the same CDR3. This chain uses TRDV2 with TRDJ1; 9 positions match TRDD3. The CDR3 extends over 14 amino acids. Per the germline V gene, CDR1 is GEAIGNYY and CDR2 is EKD. CDR3 sequence reads: CACDILGDTDKPIF. The CDR3 DNA reads TGTGCCTGTGACATACTGGGGGACACCGATAAACCCATCTTT.

With regard to this clone: TCRdb's protein, taken from a much larger clone, differs from this DNA's translation at residue 7, likely owing to a read error; the protein displayed comes from the DNA. The chain links TRDV2 to TRDJ3; D not certain. CDR3 length: 18 amino acids. The V gene lost 0 bases and the J gene lost 1 base, with 12 bases spanning the gap. From germline, CDR1 is GEAIGNYY and CDR2 EKD. CDR3 region: CACDTVWIVSWDTRQMFF. The CDR3 DNA sequence: TGTGCCTGTGACACCGTGTGGATCGTGTCCTGGGACACCCGACAGATGTTTTTC.

Turning to this clone: A much bigger clone sits one base away, suggesting this may be a read error. The CDR3, as DNA: TGTGCCTGTGACTCCTGGGGACCGCAGGAGGTAGAACTCATCTTT. Residues: CACDSWGPQEVELIF. The chain has TRDV2 and TRDJ1; weak D call: TRDD3 (6 bases). CDR1 GEAIGNYY and CDR2 EKD come from the germline V gene. This CDR3 is built from 15 residues. V was clipped by 3 bases and J by 9 bases, with 22 bases between them.

This clone rates as medium-sized (0.01 to 0.1%). The V gene is TRDV2, the J gene TRDJ3; D not resolved. V shed 0 bases and J shed 0 bases, with 8 bases lying between them. The CDR3 runs 17 residues. The germline gives CDR1 GEAIGNYY, CDR2 EKD. The CDR3 region is CACDTGWSSWDTRQMFF. In DNA, the CDR3 is TGTGCCTGTGACACCGGATGGAGCTCCTGGGACACCCGACAGATGTTTTTC.

This clone was detected a few times. TCRdb records a much larger clone's protein for this DNA, with a difference at residue 18 that likely arises from a read error; the protein given is the translation of the DNA. The V call is TRDV2, the J call TRDJ3, with TRDD3 matching 10 bases. This CDR3 is 20 amino acids long. Germline-derived CDR1 and CDR2 are GEAIGNYY and EKD. CDR3 coding DNA: TGTGCCTGTGACCGGGTACTGGGGGATCCCAGCTCCTGGGACACCCGACAGACGTTTTTC. This gives the protein CACDRVLGDPSSWDTRQTFF.

This clone was counted only a few times. This likely stems from a read error, as it lies one base from a far larger clone. Other DNA sequences in this specimen translate into the identical CDR3. V usage is TRDV2 and J usage is TRDJ3; 8 bases match TRDD3. Trimming removed 1 base from V and 1 base from J; junction bases left unmatched: 2. Per the germline V gene, CDR1 is GEAIGNYY and CDR2 is EKD. The CDR3 consists of 17 residues. DNA for the CDR3: TGTGCCTGTGACACGACTGGGGGGTCCTGGGACACCCGACAGATGTTTTTC. Translating gives CACDTTGGSWDTRQMFF.

Comment on this clone: The junction shows a germline mismatch at one end, possibly a read error. The V call is TRDV2, the J call TRDJ2, with D perhaps TRDD3 (5 bases). Germline V CDR1 and CDR2: GEAIGNYY, EKD. This CDR3 is built from 14 residues. The CDR3 DNA sequence: TGTGCCTGTGACACCGGGGGGCTTACAGCAAAACTCTTCTTT. Its protein is CACDTGGLTAKLFF.

Turning to this clone: A single base is all that separates this from a far larger clone, so a read error is likely. Different DNA sequences within this sample yield the same CDR3. CDR3 in amino acids: CACDTTGGSWDTRQMFF. Here the CDR3 DNA reads TGTGCCTGTGACACCACTGGGGGCTCCTGGGACACCCGACAGATGTTTTTC. The J gene is TRDJ3, the V gene TRDV2, with TRDD3 matching 8 bases. The CDR3 extends over 17 amino acids. V shed 0 bases, J shed 0 bases, and the junction held 0 bases outside the gene matches. Germline assignment: CDR1 GEAIGNYY and CDR2 EKD.

This clone is termed large. The same CDR3 is also encoded by other DNA sequences in this sample. This chain's CDR3 is CACDILGDTWDTRQMFF. The CDR3 DNA sequence: TGTGCCTGTGACATACTGGGGGATACCTGGGACACCCGACAGATGTTTTTC. The chain recombines TRDV2 with TRDJ3; 11 positions match TRDD3. The CDR3 totals 17 residues. The trim removed 2 bases at V and 2 bases at J, leaving 1 base unmatched. Germline V CDR1 and CDR2: GEAIGNYY, EKD.

Sample share makes this clone medium-sized. This chain connects TRDV2 to TRDJ3; 13 bases are shared with TRDD3. The CDR3 is 20 residues long. Germline CDR1 is GEAIGNYY and CDR2 is EKD. The junction had 7 bases not matched to a gene; V was cut back by 3 bases and J by 0 bases. DNA of the CDR3: TGTGCCTGTGACGAAGTACTGGGGGATACGCCCTCCTGGGACACCCGACAGATGTTTTTC. This gives the protein CACDEVLGDTPSWDTRQMFF.

This clone was counted a few times. A read error may explain this, as a much larger clone is one base away. The chain employs TRDV2 and TRDJ3; 11 bases match TRDD3. The junction had 6 bases not matched to a gene; V was cut back by 3 bases and J by 0 bases. Germline V gene lookup returns CDR1 GEAIGNYY and CDR2 EKD. The CDR3 spans 19 residues. CDR3 in amino acids: CACDPVLGDISWDTRQMFF. The CDR3 nucleotides read TGTGCCTGTGACCCAGTACTGGGGGATATCTCCTGGGACACCCGACAGATGTTTTTC.

This clone has just a few counts. A junction end diverges from the germline sequence, so it may reflect a read error. The V and J genes are TRDV2 and TRDJ3; 7 bases are a match to TRDD3. Germline CDR1 is GEAIGNYY and CDR2 is EKD. The CDR3 loop spans 19 amino acids. CDR3 bases: TGTGCCTGTGGCACCGTAGTGGGGGACAGCTCCTGGGACACCCGACAGATGTTTTTC. Protein: CACGTVVGDSSWDTRQMFF.

This clone was detected a few times. The protein recorded in TCRdb matches a much larger clone and deviates from this DNA's translation at residue 6, suggesting a read error; the protein here is obtained by translating the DNA. The rearrangement links TRDV2 to TRDJ3; 9 bases align to TRDD3. Losses at the gene ends were 0 bases for V and 0 bases for J; bases not matched to a gene: 2. The germline V gene has CDR1 GEAIGNYY and CDR2 EKD. This CDR3 has 18 amino acids. The CDR3 DNA follows: TGTGCCTGTGACACCGAACTGGGGGACTCCTGGGACACCCGACAGATGTTTTTC. Its protein is CACDTELGDSWDTRQMFF.

As to this clone: Being one base from a much bigger clone, this may be a read error. The chain couples TRDV2 to TRDJ3; D is ambiguous. V was clipped by 3 bases and J by 0 bases, with 11 bases between them. From germline, CDR1 is GEAIGNYY and CDR2 EKD. CDR3 length: 17 amino acids. CDR3 residues: CACDVTRGSWDTRQMFF. CDR3 bases: TGTGCCTGTGACGTTACGAGGGGCTCCTGGGACACCCGACAGATGTTTTTC.

This clone was recorded a few times. A read error may produce the germline difference seen at one junction end. This sample also contains other DNA sequences that code for the same CDR3. The chain links TRDV2 to TRDJ3; 8 nucleotides align to TRDD3. Germline CDR1 reads GEAIGNYY; CDR2 reads EKD. The length of the CDR3 is 23 residues. CDR3 bases: TGTGCCTGCGACACCGGGGGACTGCTCGCTGGGGGAGTCAGCTCCTGGGACACCCGACAGATGTTTTTC. It codes for CACDTGGLLAGGVSSWDTRQMFF.

This clone was seen a few times. A far more abundant clone sits one base away, making this likely a read error. The same CDR3 arises from other DNA sequences in this sample as well. The chain's CDR3 is CACDTVGGYWDTRQMFF. CDR3 sequence (DNA): TGTGCCTGTGACACCGTTGGAGGATACTGGGACACCCGACAGATGTTTTTC. The chain is built from TRDV2 and TRDJ3; the D gene is possibly TRDD3 (5 bases). Trimming removed 0 bases at V and 3 bases at J, with 11 bases between. The germline V gene encodes CDR1 GEAIGNYY and CDR2 EKD. CDR3 length: 17 residues.

In regard to this clone: TCRdb's entry gives the protein of a much larger clone, which mismatches this DNA's translation at residue 11, likely from a read error; the protein reported here is translated from the DNA. The same CDR3 can be traced to other DNA sequences in this sample. The CDR3 DNA follows: TGTGCCTGTGACACAGTACTGGGGGATAAGGGCTCCTGGGACACCCGACAGATGTTTTTC. Encoded protein: CACDTVLGDKGSWDTRQMFF. The chain joins TRDV2 to TRDJ3; 11 nucleotides line up with TRDD3. The germline gives CDR1 GEAIGNYY, CDR2 EKD. This CDR3 is built from 20 residues. The ends lost 1 base at V and 0 bases at J; junction bases unmatched: 7.

This clone was detected only a few times. Given a much more abundant clone one base away, this may be a read error. The sample carries other DNA sequences with the same CDR3. V is TRDV2 and J is TRDJ3; 12 bases align to TRDD3. CDR1 is GEAIGNYY and CDR2 is EKD in the germline V gene. The CDR3 runs to 19 residues. Trimming removed 4 bases from V and 0 bases from J; junction bases left unmatched: 6. Written as DNA, the CDR3 is TGTGCCTGTGATGTACTGGGGGATACTAGCTCCTGGGACACCCGACAGATGTTTTTC. As protein: CACDVLGDTSSWDTRQMFF.

Regarding this clone: With a much larger clone just one base away, this may be a read error. CDR3 region: CACDNTGSSWDTRQTFF. The DNA of the CDR3 is TGTGCCTGTGACAATACTGGGAGCTCCTGGGACACCCGACAGACGTTTTTC. V and J are TRDV3 and TRDJ3; perhaps TRDD3 as D (6 bases). Germline CDR1 reads TVYSNPD; CDR2 reads GDNSRS (reference sequence). CDR3 length equals 17 residues.

In regard to this clone: With a much larger clone just one base away, this may be a read error. Different DNA sequences within this sample yield the same CDR3. The J gene is TRDJ3, the V gene TRDV2; TRDD3 aligns across 9 bases. The CDR3 contains 18 residues. Germline CDR1 and CDR2: GEAIGNYY and EKD. CDR3 sequence: CACDTGGPHSWDTRQMFF. Here the CDR3 DNA reads TGTGCCTGCGACACTGGGGGACCTCACTCCTGGGACACCCGACAGATGTTTTTC.

As for this clone: TCRdb's listed protein matches a much larger clone and diverges from this DNA's translation at residue 15, likely through a read error; the protein shown comes from the DNA. The chain carries TRDV2 and TRDJ2; TRDD3 matches at 10 bases. This CDR3 is 18 amino acids long. Germline loops: CDR1 GEAIGNYY, CDR2 EKD. The CDR3 loop reads CACDNLLGDASLTAHLFF. As DNA, the CDR3 is TGTGCCTGTGACAACTTACTGGGGGATGCATCTTTGACAGCACACCTCTTCTTT.

This clone was observed a handful of times. One base away lies a much larger clone, so this may be a sequencing read error. The V and J genes are TRDV2 and TRDJ3, with 10 bases lining up with TRDD3. This CDR3 has 17 residues. V lost 5 bases and J lost 1; bases outside the gene matches: 4. Germline V gene sequence: CDR1 GEAIGNYY, CDR2 EKD. CDR3 amino acids: CACAELGDSWDTRQMFF. CDR3 DNA sequence: TGTGCCTGTGCGGAACTGGGGGATTCCTGGGACACCCGACAGATGTTTTTC.

A note on this clone: At one end the junction does not follow the germline gene, possibly because of a read error. Other DNA variants within this sample encode the same CDR3. The chain couples TRDV2 to TRDJ2; 7 bases align to TRDD3. This CDR3 has 15 residues. Germline V gene data show CDR1 as GEAIGNYY and CDR2 as EKD. CDR3 coding DNA: TGTGCCTGTGAACGGGGGATGCCTTTGACAGCACACCTCTTCTTT. Translated, it gives CACERGMPLTAHLFF.

Turning to this clone: The likely explanation is a read error, given a far larger clone one base away. Different DNA sequences within this sample yield the same CDR3. The chain recombines TRDV2 with TRDJ1; the match to TRDD3 covers 7 bases. Per the germline V gene, CDR1 is GEAIGNYY and CDR2 is EKD. The CDR3 spans 13 residues. CDR3: CACDTWGTDKLIF. CDR3 sequence (DNA): TGTGCCTGTGACACCTGGGGGACCGATAAACTCATCTTC.

In this sample, this clone turned up a few times. A much larger clonotype is one base distant, so this may be a read error. This same CDR3 is encoded by further DNA sequences in the sample. The chain carries TRDV2 and TRDJ3, with 9 bases matching TRDD3. The CDR3 extends over 20 amino acids. Germline CDR1 and CDR2: GEAIGNYY and EKD. CDR3 sequence reads: CACDTFTGGPLTWDTRQMFF. The DNA of the CDR3 is TGTGCCTGCGACACTTTTACTGGGGGACCCCTGACCTGGGACACCCGACAGATGTTTTTC.